Presented here are 20 T cell receptor beta chains from one specimen sequenced in a study of lymphopenia after photon versus proton radiotherapy. Repertoires were generated with immunoSEQ multiplex PCR, while TCRdb's copy carries only in-frame clones and drops some. This table has some 30,000 clones, around 90% appearing once. The source was peripheral blood, collected from a patient treated with proton-based radiotherapy. The receptors originated from an older woman with cholangiocarcinoma. Some clones in this sample may be carry-over from other donors' samples.

V gene TRBV23-1 combines with J gene TRBJ1-2; D is perhaps TRBD1 (6 bases). TRBV23-1 is noted as an ORF with a role that remains uncertain. Deletions cut 10 bases from V and 4 bases from J, with 16 bases between. The CDR3 is 13 residues long. The CDR3 reads CANQQGMSYGYTF. The CDR3, as DNA: TGCGCCAACCAACAGGGAATGAGCTATGGCTACACCTTC.

This chain joins TRBV11-3 and TRBJ1-2, with D possibly TRBD1 on 5 matching bases. The CDR3 loop spans 17 amino acids. CDR1 SGHNT and CDR2 YENEEA come from the germline V gene. The V and J ends lost 0 bases and 8 bases respectively, with 22 bases between them. The CDR3, as DNA: TGTGCCAGCAGCTTAGATCAAGGGTGGGGGATCGCCTGGGGCTACACCTTC. Translation gives CASSLDQGWGIAWGYTF.

This clone was counted once. The chain has TRBV19 and TRBJ1-4; no reliable D call. Trimming removed 3 bases from V and 5 bases from J, with 1 base in between. The CDR3 covers 11 residues. Germline loops: CDR1 LNHDA, CDR2 SQIVND (reference sequence). The CDR3 sequence is CASSINEKLFF. The CDR3 region has the DNA TGTGCCAGTAGTATCAATGAAAAACTGTTTTTT.

This chain joins TRBV28 and TRBJ2-1, with TRBD1 as a possible D gene (6 bases). Germline V gene data show CDR1 as MDHEN and CDR2 as SYDVKM. The CDR3 contains 14 residues. V was pared by 5 bases and J by 10 bases, with 18 bases between. The CDR3 DNA is TGTGCCAGCAGTCCAGGGGTCCGAGTCAAGGAGCAGTTCTTC. Its translation is CASSPGVRVKEQFF. The entire variable domain, with the rest obtained from reference TRBV28 and TRBJ2-1, is as follows: DVKVTQSSRYLVKRTGEKVFLECVQDMDHENMFWYRQDPGLGLRLIYFSYDVKMKEKGDIPEGYSVSREKKERFSLILESASTNQTSMYLCASSPGVRVKEQFFGPGTRLTVL.

This chain links TRBV5-6 with TRBJ2-7; D not resolved. This CDR3 region has 14 residues. Germline CDR1 reads SGHDT; CDR2 reads YYEEEE. V gave up 4 bases and J gave up 0 bases, with 11 bases separating them. In nucleotides, the CDR3 is TGTGCCAGCAGCCCCAGACTGAGCTCCTACGAGCAGTACTTC. Protein sequence: CASSPRLSSYEQYF.

The rearrangement uses TRBV18 and TRBJ2-6, with 7 bases identical to TRBD1. The CDR3 is 16 residues long. Germline V CDR1 and CDR2: KGHSH, LQKENI. V gave up 0 bases and J gave up 3 bases; unmatched junction bases: 2. CDR3 residues: CASSPPGGGGANVLTF. As DNA, the CDR3 is TGTGCCAGCTCACCACCAGGGGGCGGTGGGGCCAACGTCCTGACTTTC.

The chain links TRBV27 to TRBJ2-1; D is possibly TRBD1 (6 bases). Trimming shortened V by 6 bases and J by 2 bases, and 17 bases separated the two germline ends. This CDR3 is built from 16 residues. CDR1 and CDR2 (germline): MNHEY, SMNVEV (reference sequence). The CDR3 DNA sequence: TGTGCCAGCAGCCAACCGGACAGCAAACCCTACAATGAGCAGTTCTTC. Protein: CASSQPDSKPYNEQFF.

The genes are TRBV10-3 and TRBJ1-1; the D is unclear. V was shortened by 0 bases and J by 4 bases, with 3 bases between the two germline ends. CDR1 is ENHRY and CDR2 is SYGVKD in the germline V gene. The CDR3 covers 12 residues. CDR3 sequence (DNA): TGTGCCATCAGTGAGTCAGGCACTGAAGCTTTCTTT. This encodes CAISESGTEAFF.

Only one count was recorded for this clone. As DNA, the CDR3 is TGTGCCAGTAGTAATCCCGGGACAGGGGAAGTGACCCAGTACTTC. Its protein product is CASSNPGTGEVTQYF. The rearrangement joins TRBV19 to TRBJ2-5; 10 bases align to TRBD1. With 4 bases clipped from V and 7 bases from J, the junction kept 9 bases outside the gene matches. CDR3 length: 15 residues. CDR1 and CDR2 (germline): LNHDA, SQIVND (reference sequence).

This rearrangement joins TRBV5-6 to TRBJ1-3; D uncertain. Germline V CDR1 and CDR2: SGHDT, YYEEEE. CDR3 size: 15 residues. V dropped 1 base and J dropped 2 bases, with 10 bases sitting between them. The CDR3 here is CASSLLGSTGNTIYF. The DNA for the CDR3 is TGTGCCAGCAGCTTGCTGGGGAGCACTGGAAACACCATATATTTT.

The J gene is TRBJ2-7, the V gene TRBV2; a weak D match, TRBD1 (5 bases). The CDR3 loop spans 16 amino acids. The germline V and J ends were trimmed by 0 bases and 0 bases, with 12 bases remaining between them. The germline V gene has CDR1 SNHLY and CDR2 FYNNEI. CDR3 nucleotide sequence: TGTGCCAGCAGTGAAGCTGCGGCTGACAGCTCCTACGAGCAGTACTTC. It translates to CASSEAAADSSYEQYF.

The chain links TRBV25-1 to TRBJ2-6, with D perhaps TRBD1 (6 bases). CDR3 size: 17 residues. The V gene's germline CDR1 is MGHDK and CDR2 SYGVNS. V gave up 5 bases and J gave up 0 bases, with 14 bases separating them. CDR3 bases: TGTGCCAGCAGTTTCGCGACAGGAAACTCTGGGGCCAACGTCCTGACTTTC. Translation: CASSFATGNSGANVLTF. The whole variable domain, remainder taken from reference TRBV25-1 and TRBJ2-6, is EADIYQTPRYLVIGTGKKITLECSQTMGHDKMYWYQQDPGMELHLIHYSYGVNSTEKGDLSSESTVSRIRTEHFPLTLESARPSHTSQYLCASSFATGNSGANVLTFGAGSRLTVL.

The chain couples TRBV4-2 to TRBJ2-1; D is undetermined. In germline, CDR1 is LGHNA, CDR2 YNFKEQ. Trimming removed 5 bases at V and 6 bases at J, with 17 bases between. The length of the CDR3 is 15 residues. DNA for the CDR3: TGTGCCAGCAGCGCCCCCAGTGACGGCACCAATGAGCAGTTCTTC. Translating gives CASSAPSDGTNEQFF.

In this sample, this clone turned up once. The rearrangement uses TRBV10-3 and TRBJ2-7; D remains unclear. The CDR3 has 12 amino acids. Germline V gene lookup returns CDR1 ENHRY and CDR2 SYGVKD. The V end lost 10 bases, the J end lost 3 bases, and 13 bases lay between the germline ends. The CDR3 DNA reads TGTGCCACAAGGACGGACGACTACGAGCAGTACTTC. It is translated as CATRTDDYEQYF.

The chain has TRBV5-6 and TRBJ2-2; D uncertain. CDR1 and CDR2 from the germline V gene are SGHDT and YYEEEE. Trimming took 1 base from V and 1 from J, leaving 5 bases between them. The CDR3 contains 14 residues. The DNA for the CDR3 is TGTGCCAGCAGCTTGATCTGGAACACCGGGGAGCTGTTTTTT. It encodes CASSLIWNTGELFF. Looking up the rest from reference TRBV5-6 and TRBJ2-2 gives the full variable domain: DAGVTQSPTHLIKTRGQQVTLRCSPKSGHDTVSWYQQALGQGPQFIFQYYEEEERQRGNFPDRFSGHQFPNYSSELNVNALLLGDSALYLCASSLIWNTGELFFGEGSRLTVL.

The gene calls are TRBV5-8 and TRBJ1-5; tentative D call: TRBD1 (5 bases). CDR3 size: 15 residues. The V end lost 4 bases, the J end lost 6 bases, and 17 bases lay between the germline ends. Germline CDR1 and CDR2: SGHTS and YDEGEE. Here the CDR3 DNA reads TGTGCCAGCAGCCAAAGATTTGGCAGGGCTCAGCCCCAGCATTTT. Protein product: CASSQRFGRAQPQHF.

This clone was counted once. The J gene is TRBJ1-1, the V gene TRBV5-1, with 9 positions matching TRBD1. CDR3 length: 15 residues. Germline assignment: CDR1 SGHRS and CDR2 YFSETQ. J lost 1 base, V lost 4 bases, and 5 bases had no gene match. The CDR3: CASSTGTGTNTEAFF. The DNA for the CDR3 is TGCGCCAGCAGCACCGGGACAGGGACGAACACTGAAGCTTTCTTT. The full variable domain, its missing parts supplied by reference TRBV5-1 and TRBJ1-1, is KAGVTQTPRYLIKTRGQQVTLSCSPISGHRSVSWYQQTPGQGLQFLFEYFSETQRNKGNFPGRFSGRQFSNSRSEMNVSTLELGDSALYLCASSTGTGTNTEAFFGQGTRLTVV.

The gene calls are TRBV27 and TRBJ1-4; tentatively, D is TRBD1 (5 bases). This CDR3 is 14 amino acids long. Germline-derived CDR1 and CDR2 are MNHEY and SMNVEV (reference sequence). V gave up 5 bases and J gave up 8 bases, with 15 bases separating them. The CDR3 here is CASSTNGGWEKLFF. The CDR3 coding sequence is TGTGCCAGCAGTACAAACGGGGGGTGGGAAAAACTGTTTTTT. Combining the CDR3 with reference TRBV27 and TRBJ1-4 gives the whole variable domain EAQVTQNPRYLITVTGKKLTVTCSQNMNHEYMSWYRQDPGLGLRQIYYSMNVEVTDKGDVPEGYKVSRKEKRNFPLILESPSPNQTSLYFCASSTNGGWEKLFFGSGTQLSVL.

V and J are TRBV7-2 and TRBJ1-5; perhaps TRBD1 as D (6 bases). Germline lookup yields CDR1 SGHTA and CDR2 FQGNSA. Trimming stripped 2 bases from V and 9 bases from J, with 14 bases between. CDR3 length equals 14 residues. The CDR3 DNA is TGTGCCAGCAGCTTACTGGGGGCTGAAACGCCCCAGCATTTT. It translates to CASSLLGAETPQHF.

The V and J genes are TRBV7-5 and TRBJ1-5; TRBD1 is the table's D call, not checked against the DNA. TRBV7-5 is designated a pseudogene. The CDR3 loop spans 15 amino acids. The CDR3 here is CARILPGQGGQPQHF. CDR3 nucleotide sequence: TGTGCCAGAATCCTTCCGGGACAGGGAGGTCAGCCCCAGCATTTT.